This TCR beta chain was recorded in a study of cytomegalovirus exposure and HLA in healthy donors. Study at large: Unique TCRs numbering around 85 million, obtained from HLA-typed donors, made up an early data release. Study-wide results and limits: In a later analysis, common viral pathogens appeared linked to several of the most significant clusters.

60 Vbeta and 13 Jbeta primers were used in PCR. Method: immunoSEQ multiplex PCR; TCRdb's copy keeps in-frame clones and lacks some. The sample contains 150,000 or so clones, 70% to 85% of which appear only once. Among the donors, all were healthy bone marrow donors. A few counts support this clone. Its antigen is not identified. The sequenced sample consisted of PBMCs. This receptor was identified in a man aged 25 to 40 in good health and CMV-seropositive.

CDR3 residues: CASSFSQGKTQYF. DNA of the CDR3: TGTGCCAGCAGCTTCTCACAGGGGAAGACCCAGTACTTC. This chain links TRBV7-7 with TRBJ2-5; 7 bases align to TRBD1. Losses at the gene ends were 3 bases for V and 6 bases for J; bases not matched to a gene: 4. This CDR3 is 13 amino acids long. Germline V gene sequence: CDR1 SSHAT, CDR2 FNYEAQ (reference sequence).